This section outlines one T cell receptor (beta chain) sequence together with its context. This sample stems from a study of cytomegalovirus exposure and HLA in healthy donors. This CDR3 has 12 residues. This PCR relied on a set of 60 Vbeta primers and 13 Jbeta primers. Some clones are missing from TCRdb's copy, which holds only in-frame ones; the method was immunoSEQ multiplex PCR. The sample lists around 50,000 clones, around 72% occurring once. What was sequenced was PBMCs. The clonotype was recovered from a woman between 50 and 59 years old in good health and CMV-seropositive. This chain joins TRBV21-1 and TRBJ2-5; TRBD2 is the table's D call and was not checked against the DNA. TRBV21-1 is annotated as a pseudogene. The CDR3 sequence: CASRRPEGTQYF. CDR3 coding DNA: TGTGCCAGCCGGCGACCAGAGGGTACCCAGTACTTC.